The 10 T cell receptor beta chains below come from one sample, sequenced in a study of blood T cell repertoires in COVID-19. The assay was immunoSEQ multiplex PCR, and TCRdb's table has in-frame clones only and misses some. This sample yields fewer than 200,000 clones, of which around 90% are seen a single time; approximately 1.4% belongs to the top ten. Sequencing was performed on peripheral blood. These receptors were collected from a woman aged 45-65 years with acute or convalescent COVID-19.

Note on this clone: The junction differs from germline at one of its ends, possibly a read error. CDR3 region: CASSLEQGGNSF. For the CDR3, the DNA is TGTGCCAGCAGCTTAGAGCAGGGAGGGAATTCTTTT. The V and J genes are TRBV7-9 and TRBJ1-1; weak D call: TRBD1 (5 bases). This CDR3 spans 12 amino acids. Germline V gene data show CDR1 as SEHNR and CDR2 as FQNEAQ (reference sequence).

CDR3 amino acids: CASATSFPGELFF. The CDR3 bases are TGTGCCAGCGCGACTAGCTTCCCCGGGGAGCTGTTTTTT. The V gene is TRBV12-3 or TRBV12-4, the J gene TRBJ2-2; 7 positions match TRBD2. Unmatched junction bases numbered 6, after V lost 8 bases and J lost 6 bases. This CDR3 has 13 amino acids.

Only a few counts were recorded for this clone. The J gene is TRBJ1-2, the V gene TRBV10-3; tentatively, D is TRBD1 (5 bases). The CDR3 has 13 residues. CDR1 is ENHRY and CDR2 is SYGVKD in the germline V gene. The V end was cut by 3 bases, the J end by 14 bases, with 19 bases between. CDR3 in amino acids: CAISEQESDRQTF. CDR3 sequence (DNA): TGTGCCATCAGTGAACAGGAGTCGGACCGACAAACCTTC.

J is TRBJ2-6 and V is TRBV9, with D unresolved. Germline CDR1 SGDLS, CDR2 YYNGEE. Trimming cost V 3 bases and J 3 bases, with 10 bases left between them. This CDR3 region has 15 residues. In nucleotides, the CDR3 is TGTGCCAGCAGCGCCTTCCTCCTTGGGGCCAACGTCCTGACTTTC. It codes for CASSAFLLGANVLTF.

A remark on this clone: Additional DNA sequences in this sample encode the identical CDR3. This chain joins TRBV2 and TRBJ1-2; D is perhaps TRBD1 (5 bases). In germline, CDR1 is SNHLY, CDR2 FYNNEI. The ends were cut back, 4 bases at V and 1 base at J, with 10 bases in the middle. The CDR3 is 14 amino acids. Written as DNA, the CDR3 is TGTGCCAGCAGTGGTCAGGGCGGTAACTATGGCTACACCTTC. Its translation: CASSGQGGNYGYTF.

The V call is TRBV27, the J call TRBJ1-4, with a weak D call TRBD1 (5 bases). With 3 bases removed from V and 5 bases from J, the gap between germline ends came to 10 bases. Germline values: CDR1 MNHEY, CDR2 SMNVEV (reference sequence). The CDR3 consists of 14 residues. CDR3 amino acids: CASSFLGANEKLFF. The CDR3 coding sequence is TGTGCCAGCAGTTTTCTTGGGGCGAATGAAAAACTGTTTTTT.

This chain uses TRBV10-3 with TRBJ1-1, with D maybe TRBD1 (6 bases). The CDR3 loop spans 14 amino acids. Germline assignment: CDR1 ENHRY and CDR2 SYGVKD. Trimming cost V 4 bases and J 1 base, with 10 bases left between them. CDR3 loop: CAISAGHTNTEAFF. As DNA, the CDR3 is TGTGCCATCAGTGCGGGACACACGAACACTGAAGCTTTCTTT.

CDR3 in amino acids: CASSLLQGASGNTIYF. The CDR3 DNA follows: TGTGCCAGCAGTTTACTCCAGGGGGCTTCTGGAAACACCATATATTTT. This rearrangement joins TRBV2 to TRBJ1-3; 8 positions agree with TRBD1. In germline, CDR1 is SNHLY, CDR2 FYNNEI. V gave up 5 bases and J gave up 1 base; unmatched junction bases: 7. The CDR3 spans 16 residues. Combining the CDR3 with reference TRBV2 and TRBJ1-3 gives the whole variable domain EPEVTQTPSHQVTQMGQEVILRCVPISNHLYFYWYRQILGQKVEFLVSFYNNEISEKSEIFDDQFSVERPDGSNFTLKIRSTKLEDSAMYFCASSLLQGASGNTIYFGEGSWLTVV.

A single count supports this clone. This CDR3 reads CASSQDGGPPSRAYFGAFF. The CDR3 nucleotides are TGTGCCAGCAGCCAAGATGGCGGACCACCGTCGAGGGCCTACTTTGGCGCTTTCTTT. This chain links TRBV14 with TRBJ1-1; D is uncertain. The V gene's germline CDR1 is SGHDN and CDR2 FVKESK. This CDR3 region has 19 residues. V lost 0 bases and J lost 11, with 31 bases in between. Variable domain in full (rest from reference TRBV14 and TRBJ1-1): EAGVTQFPSHSVIEKGQTVTLRCDPISGHDNLYWYRRVMGKEIKFLLHFVKESKQDESGMPNNRFLAERTGGTYSTLKVQPAELEDSGVYFCASSQDGGPPSRAYFGAFFGQGTRLTVV.

This chain connects TRBV6-5 to TRBJ2-2, with D possibly matching TRBD1 (6 bases). The length of the CDR3 is 15 residues. V was cut by 2 bases and J by 4 bases, with 11 bases left in between. Germline assignment: CDR1 MNHEY and CDR2 SVGAGI. The CDR3 reads CASSYAGAGTGELFF. In DNA form, the CDR3 reads TGTGCCAGCAGTTACGCAGGGGCGGGCACCGGGGAGCTGTTTTTT.